This TCR beta chain was obtained from a study of blood T cell repertoires in COVID-19. Per the study methods: Amplifying reference gene primers gave estimates of nucleated cell counts. Clones were sequenced by immunoSEQ multiplex PCR, and TCRdb holds only the in-frame ones, with some missing. The V and J calls and clone size were taken over from that table, and D and trimming were inferred from the DNA. The table records about 170,000 clones, approximately 85% of them present only once. The CDR3 length is 14 residues. V was cut by 4 bases and J by 7 bases, with 14 bases left in between. Germline V gives CDR1 SGDLS, CDR2 YYNGEE.

The V gene is TRBV9, the J gene TRBJ2-2; maybe TRBD1 (6 bases). The sequenced sample was peripheral blood. The origin of this receptor is a man at least 80 years old with COVID-19, enrolled during active disease. The CDR3 protein is CASSSGHSNGELFF. CDR3 nucleotide sequence: TGTGCCAGCAGCTCGGGACATTCCAACGGGGAGCTGTTTTTT. The full variable domain, in which reference TRBV9 and TRBJ2-2 provide the parts outside the CDR3, is DSGVTQTPKHLITATGQRVTLRCSPRSGDLSVYWYQQSLDQGLQFLIQYYNGEERAKGNILERFSAQQFPDLHSELNLSSLELGDSALYFCASSSGHSNGELFFGEGSRLTVL.